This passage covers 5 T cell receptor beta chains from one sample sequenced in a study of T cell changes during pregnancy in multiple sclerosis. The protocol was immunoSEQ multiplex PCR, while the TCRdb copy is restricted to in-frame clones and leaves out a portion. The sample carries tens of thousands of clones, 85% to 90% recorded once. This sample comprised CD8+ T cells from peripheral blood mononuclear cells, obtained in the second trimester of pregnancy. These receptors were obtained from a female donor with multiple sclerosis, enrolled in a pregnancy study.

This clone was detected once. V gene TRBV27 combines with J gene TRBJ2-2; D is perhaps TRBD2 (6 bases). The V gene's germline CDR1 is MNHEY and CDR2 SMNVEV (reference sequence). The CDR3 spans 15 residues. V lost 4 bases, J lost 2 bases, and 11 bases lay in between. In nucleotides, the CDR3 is TGTGCCAGCAGTTGGGGACTCTTAAACACCGGGGAGCTGTTTTTT. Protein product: CASSWGLLNTGELFF.

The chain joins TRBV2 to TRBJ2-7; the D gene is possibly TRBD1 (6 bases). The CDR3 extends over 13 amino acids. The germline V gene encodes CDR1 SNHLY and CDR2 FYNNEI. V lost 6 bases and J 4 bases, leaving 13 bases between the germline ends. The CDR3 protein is CASRDTGQYEQYF. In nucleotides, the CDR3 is TGTGCCAGCAGAGATACAGGGCAGTACGAGCAGTACTTC.

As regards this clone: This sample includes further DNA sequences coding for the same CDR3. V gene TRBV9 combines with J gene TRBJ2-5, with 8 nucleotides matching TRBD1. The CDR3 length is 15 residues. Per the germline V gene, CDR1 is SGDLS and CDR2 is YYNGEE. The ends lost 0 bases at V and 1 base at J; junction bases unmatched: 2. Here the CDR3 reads CASSVAGTGQETQYF. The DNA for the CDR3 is TGTGCCAGCAGCGTAGCCGGGACAGGCCAAGAGACCCAGTACTTC.

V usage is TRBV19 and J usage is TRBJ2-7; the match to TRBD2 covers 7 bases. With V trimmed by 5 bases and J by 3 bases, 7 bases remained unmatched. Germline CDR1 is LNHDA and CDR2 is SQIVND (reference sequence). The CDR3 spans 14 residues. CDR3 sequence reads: CASSLRGLGYEQYF. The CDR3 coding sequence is TGTGCCAGTAGTCTCAGAGGACTAGGCTACGAGCAGTACTTC.

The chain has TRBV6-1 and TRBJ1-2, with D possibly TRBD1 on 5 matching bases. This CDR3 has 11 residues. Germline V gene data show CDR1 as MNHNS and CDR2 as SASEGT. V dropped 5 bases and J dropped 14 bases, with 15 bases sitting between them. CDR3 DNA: TGTGCCAGCAGTTATGCAGGGTTATGTACCTTC. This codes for CASSYAGLCTF.